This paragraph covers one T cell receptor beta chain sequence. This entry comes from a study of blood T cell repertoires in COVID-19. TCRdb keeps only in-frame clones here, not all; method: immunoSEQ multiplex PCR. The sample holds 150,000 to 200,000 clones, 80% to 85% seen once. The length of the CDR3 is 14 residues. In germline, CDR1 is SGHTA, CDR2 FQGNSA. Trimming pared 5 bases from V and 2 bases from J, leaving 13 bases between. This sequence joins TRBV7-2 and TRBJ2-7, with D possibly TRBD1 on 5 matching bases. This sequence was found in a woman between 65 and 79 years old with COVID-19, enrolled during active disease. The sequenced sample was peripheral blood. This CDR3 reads CASSIRQGPYEQYF. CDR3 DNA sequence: TGTGCCAGCAGCATTCGGCAGGGTCCCTACGAGCAGTACTTC.